This T cell receptor (beta chain) was recorded in a study of cytomegalovirus exposure and HLA in healthy donors. In this sample, this clone turned up once. V dropped 4 bases and J dropped 5; count of bases not matched to a gene: 14. The germline V gene has CDR1 KGHSH and CDR2 LQKENI. CDR3 length: 17 residues. The PCR contained 60 Vbeta and 13 Jbeta primers. The repertoire was sequenced with immunoSEQ multiplex PCR; TCRdb's copy has only in-frame clones and lacks some. The data contain more than 80,000 clones, 60% to 80% of them singletons. The clonotype originates from a man in his forties in good health and CMV-seronegative. Sequencing used PBMCs. This chain joins TRBV18 and TRBJ2-3, with 8 bases that match TRBD2. The CDR3 loop reads CASSRTPGGGPIDTQYF. The DNA of the CDR3 is TGTGCCAGCTCACGAACGCCGGGGGGGGGCCCGATAGATACGCAGTATTTT. Full variable domain (missing parts from reference TRBV18 and TRBJ2-3): NAGVMQNPRHLVRRRGQEARLRCSPMKGHSHVYWYRQLPEEGLKFMVYLQKENIIDESGMPKERFSAEFPKEGPSILRIQQVVRGDSAAYFCASSRTPGGGPIDTQYFGPGTRLTVL.